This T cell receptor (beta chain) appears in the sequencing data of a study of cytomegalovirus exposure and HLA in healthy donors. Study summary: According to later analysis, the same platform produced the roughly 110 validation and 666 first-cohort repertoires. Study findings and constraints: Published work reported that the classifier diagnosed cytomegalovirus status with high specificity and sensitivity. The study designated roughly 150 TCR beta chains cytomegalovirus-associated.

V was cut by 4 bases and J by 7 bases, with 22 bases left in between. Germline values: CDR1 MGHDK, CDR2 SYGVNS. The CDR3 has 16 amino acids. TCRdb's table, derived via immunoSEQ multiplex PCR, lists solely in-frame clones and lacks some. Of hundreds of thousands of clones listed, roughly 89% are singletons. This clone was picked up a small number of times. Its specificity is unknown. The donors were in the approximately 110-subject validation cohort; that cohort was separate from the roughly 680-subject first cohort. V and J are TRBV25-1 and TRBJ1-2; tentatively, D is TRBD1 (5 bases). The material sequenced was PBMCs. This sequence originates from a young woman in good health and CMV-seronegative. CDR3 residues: CASSAHGGESGGGYTF. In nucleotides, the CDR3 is TGTGCCAGCAGTGCCCACGGGGGGGAATCCGGGGGTGGCTACACCTTC.